This T cell receptor (beta chain) is from a study of T cells in Graves' hyperthyroidism and ophthalmopathy. This clonotype was found a few times. The antigen remains unidentified. Using RNA transcripts as the source, TCR beta CDR3 regions were amplified. The HTBI primer set was used in a first-round RT-PCR of the TCR CDR3. MiXCR was run by TCRdb on the multiplex PCR reads, yielding one entry per CDR3 protein. The table shows about 700,000 distinct CDR3 sequences, with about 14% occurring only once. Study results and caveats: Most clonotypes expanded in the thyroid (above 0.001) were also present in blood.

Germline V gives CDR1 SGHAT, CDR2 FQNNGV. V lost 3 bases to trimming and J lost 5 bases, with 19 bases between them. The CDR3 totals 17 residues. Stable Graves' hyperthyroidism denoted no ophthalmopathy progression over 18 months. In making diagnoses, clinical symptoms, serum thyroxine and TRAb, thyroid ultrasound and orbital computed tomography were all used. This receptor was taken from a woman aged 18-29 years with Graves' hyperthyroidism. J is TRBJ1-4 and V is TRBV11-2, with D unresolved. The material sequenced was blood. The CDR3 DNA reads TGTGCCAGCAGCTTTTCTTTGTGGAACGGCTTAAATGAAAAACTGTTTTTT. Residues: CASSFSLWNGLNEKLFF.